This T cell receptor (beta chain) came from a study of shared clonotypes between healthy human individuals. CDR3 size: 16 residues. In germline, CDR1 is MNHEY, CDR2 SMNVEV (reference sequence). With 2 bases clipped from V and 7 bases from J, the junction kept 10 bases outside the gene matches. TCRdb's copy holds only in-frame clones and misses some; the assay was immunoSEQ multiplex PCR. The sample comprises about 480,000 clones, about 79% of which are singletons, and around 12% rests with the top ten. This clonotype was obtained from a woman aged 40 to 50 in good health. Some clones in this sample may be carry-over from other donors' samples. The sequencing input was PBMCs. The chain combines TRBV27 with TRBJ2-1; 8 positions agree with TRBD2. The CDR3 sequence is CASSLKSTSAINEQFF. The CDR3 nucleotides are TGTGCCAGCAGTTTAAAGTCGACTAGCGCCATAAATGAGCAGTTCTTC.